These 28 T cell receptor beta chains share one sample of origin, sequenced in a study of blood T cell repertoires in COVID-19. TCRdb keeps only in-frame clones here, not all; method: immunoSEQ multiplex PCR. The top ten clones hold roughly 5.2% of a sample with about 200,000 clones, less than 85% of them seen once. Sequencing was done on a sample of PBMCs or T cells enriched from blood (not recorded which). These receptors were obtained from a woman aged 55 to 70 with acute COVID-19.

CDR3 bases: TGTGCCAGCAGGGCAGGGGAGACGACCCAGCATTTT. It translates to CASRAGETTQHF. V gene TRBV12-3 or TRBV12-4 combines with J gene TRBJ1-5; D might be TRBD1 (6 bases). This CDR3 contains 12 residues. Trimming removed 6 bases from V and 11 bases from J, with 14 bases in between.

This clone appeared a few times. This chain connects TRBV27 to TRBJ1-1; D remains unclear. Between the trimmed V and J ends, which lost 3 bases and 5 bases, there was a span of 4 bases. Germline CDR1 reads MNHEY; CDR2 reads SMNVEV (reference sequence). The CDR3 is 11 amino acids. This CDR3 reads CASSFQTEAFF. In DNA form, the CDR3 reads TGTGCCAGCAGTTTCCAGACTGAAGCTTTCTTT.

The rearrangement links TRBV10-3 to TRBJ2-2; TRBD1 agrees at 8 bases. Germline CDR1 reads ENHRY; CDR2 reads SYGVKD. Trimming at V came to 0 bases and at J to 4 bases, leaving 4 bases not matched to a gene. The CDR3 is 16 amino acids. The CDR3 protein is CAISESPRGPTGELFF. In nucleotides, the CDR3 is TGTGCCATCAGTGAGTCGCCCAGGGGGCCCACCGGGGAGCTGTTTTTT.

This rearrangement joins TRBV30 to TRBJ1-1; the D gene is possibly TRBD1 (6 bases). Trimming left V 8 bases short and J 4 bases short, with 17 bases between. The CDR3 totals 13 residues. The germline gives CDR1 GTSNPN, CDR2 SVGIG (reference sequence). CDR3 DNA: TGTGCCAGACTAACAGGGTTTGGCACTGAAGCTTTCTTT. Amino acid sequence: CARLTGFGTEAFF.

This clone was recorded many times. The chain uses TRBV13 and TRBJ1-2, with 8 bases fitting TRBD1. V was pared by 5 bases and J by 3 bases, with 2 bases of the junction left unmatched. CDR1 is PRHDT, CDR2 FYEKMQ, per germline (reference sequence). The length of the CDR3 is 13 residues. The CDR3 DNA reads TGTGCCAGCAGCCAGGACAGGGACTATGGCTACACCTTC. It is translated as CASSQDRDYGYTF.

Only a few counts were recorded for this clone. V is TRBV29-1 and J is TRBJ1-1, with D possibly being TRBD1 (5 bases). This CDR3 region has 13 residues. Deletions cut 4 bases from V and 1 base from J, with 10 bases between. Germline values: CDR1 SQVTM, CDR2 ANQGSEA. CDR3 bases: TGCAGCGTTGTATGGGGCCCGAACACTGAAGCTTTCTTT. This sequence encodes CSVVWGPNTEAFF.

The V call is TRBV9, the J call TRBJ1-1, with D maybe TRBD1 (5 bases). Looked up from germline, CDR1 is SGDLS and CDR2 is YYNGEE. With 4 bases removed from V and 0 bases from J, the gap between germline ends came to 10 bases. The CDR3 is 14 residues long. The CDR3 nucleotides read TGTGCCAGCAGCTTTTCGGACATGAACACTGAAGCTTTCTTT. As protein: CASSFSDMNTEAFF.

The V call is TRBV5-1, the J call TRBJ1-2; 12 bases match TRBD1. Germline values: CDR1 SGHRS, CDR2 YFSETQ. The length of the CDR3 is 15 residues. V gave up 0 bases and J gave up 11 bases; unmatched junction bases: 8. CDR3 sequence: CASSLESSGQGAYTF. CDR3 in DNA: TGCGCCAGCAGCTTGGAATCCTCGGGACAGGGGGCTTACACCTTC.

This clone has more than one count but fewer than ten. The chain's CDR3 is CASSQVGQRGYTF. As DNA, the CDR3 is TGCGCCAGCAGCCAAGTTGGCCAGCGGGGCTACACCTTC. The chain links TRBV4-1 to TRBJ1-2, with D uncertain. Trimming took off 1 base at V and 8 bases at J, with 11 bases between the two ends. CDR3 length: 13 residues. Germline lookup yields CDR1 MGHRA and CDR2 YSYEKL.

This rearrangement joins TRBV7-9 to TRBJ2-7; possibly TRBD1 for D (6 bases). Germline CDR1 reads SEHNR; CDR2 reads FQNEAQ (reference sequence). The germline V and J ends were trimmed by 4 bases and 6 bases, with 13 bases remaining between them. This CDR3 has 13 amino acids. The CDR3 DNA reads TGTGCCAGCAGCTCCCGGGACACCTTCGAGCAGTACTTC. It encodes CASSSRDTFEQYF.

The J gene is TRBJ2-3, the V gene TRBV30; TRBD2 matches at 10 bases. Germline CDR1 is GTSNPN and CDR2 is SVGIG (reference sequence). The junction had 8 bases not matched to a gene; V was cut back by 0 bases and J by 5 bases. The CDR3 extends over 16 amino acids. CDR3: CAWSVDGASGGDTQYF. The CDR3 DNA sequence: TGTGCCTGGAGTGTAGACGGGGCTAGCGGGGGAGATACGCAGTATTTT.

This rearrangement joins TRBV18 to TRBJ2-3, with 11 nucleotides matching TRBD2. Germline V gene lookup returns CDR1 KGHSH and CDR2 LQKENI. This CDR3 region has 16 residues. V gave up 5 bases and J gave up 3 bases; unmatched junction bases: 7. CDR3 residues: CASSTGGTSGTDTQYF. The CDR3 DNA sequence: TGTGCCAGCTCAACAGGGGGGACTAGCGGAACAGATACGCAGTATTTT.

CDR3 region: CASRRTGGGNTEAFF. CDR3 DNA sequence: TGTGCCAGCAGGCGGACAGGGGGAGGAAACACTGAAGCTTTCTTT. This chain joins TRBV6-5 and TRBJ1-1, with 10 bases aligning to TRBD1. J lost 2 bases, V lost 6 bases, and 6 bases had no gene match. This CDR3 is 15 amino acids long. Germline values: CDR1 MNHEY, CDR2 SVGAGI.

CDR3 DNA sequence: TGTGCCAGCCAATCCTCACCCCTCCACTTT. This encodes CASQSSPLHF. The chain links TRBV27 to TRBJ1-6, with D uncertain. Germline V gives CDR1 MNHEY, CDR2 SMNVEV (reference sequence). This CDR3 region has 10 residues. Trimming cost V 8 bases and J 10 bases, with 6 bases left between them.

There are a few counts of this clone. The chain links TRBV28 to TRBJ2-3, with D possibly being TRBD1 (5 bases). V was pared by 3 bases and J by 2 bases, with 9 bases between. The CDR3 is made up of 14 amino acids. Germline lookup yields CDR1 MDHEN and CDR2 SYDVKM. DNA of the CDR3: TGTGCCAGCAGTTTCCGACAGTACACAGATACGCAGTATTTT. It specifies CASSFRQYTDTQYF.

The chain carries TRBV28 and TRBJ1-5; perhaps TRBD1 as D (6 bases). V was pared by 5 bases and J by 3 bases, with 14 bases between. CDR3 length equals 15 residues. CDR1 MDHEN and CDR2 SYDVKM come from the germline V gene. CDR3 loop: CASSRPGASNQPQHF. CDR3 in DNA: TGTGCCAGCAGTCGTCCAGGGGCTTCCAATCAGCCCCAGCATTTT.

This chain links TRBV4-3 with TRBJ2-2; 14 bases are a match to TRBD2. Germline CDR1 is LGHNA and CDR2 is YSLEER. The ends lost 3 bases at V and 7 bases at J; junction bases unmatched: 4. The CDR3 is 16 residues long. For the CDR3, the DNA is TGCGCCAGCAGCCAGGGACTAGCGGGGGTTCTCGGGGAGCTGTTTTTT. Amino acids: CASSQGLAGVLGELFF.

J is TRBJ1-2 and V is TRBV28; 8 nucleotides match TRBD1. The ends lost 7 bases at V and 4 bases at J; junction bases unmatched: 5. This CDR3 comprises 13 residues. Germline CDR1 is MDHEN and CDR2 is SYDVKM. In DNA form, the CDR3 reads TGTGCCAGCACCCCGGGACAGGCCTATGGCTACACCTTC. As protein: CASTPGQAYGYTF.

This chain's CDR3 is CAISQGAQNSPLHF. CDR3 DNA sequence: TGTGCCATCAGTCAGGGGGCGCAGAATTCACCCCTCCACTTT. The V gene is TRBV10-3, the J gene TRBJ1-6; 8 bases agree with TRBD1. CDR3 length: 14 residues. Germline trimming cut 5 bases from V and 7 bases from J; bases unmatched to any gene: 4. CDR1 ENHRY and CDR2 SYGVKD come from the germline V gene.

The chain carries TRBV5-8 and TRBJ2-7, with D possibly matching TRBD2 (5 bases). The CDR3 consists of 13 residues. Germline V gene data show CDR1 as SGHTS and CDR2 as YDEGEE. V was pared by 4 bases and J by 6 bases, with 14 bases between. The CDR3 loop reads CASSQHFGGEQYF. In DNA, the CDR3 is TGTGCCAGCAGCCAACACTTCGGAGGCGAGCAGTACTTC.

The chain couples TRBV30 to TRBJ1-5; D unclear. The ends were cut back, 0 bases at V and 5 bases at J, with 14 bases in the middle. Germline CDR1 reads GTSNPN; CDR2 reads SVGIG (reference sequence). The CDR3 extends over 15 amino acids. The CDR3 coding sequence is TGTGCCTGGAGTGTATTAGAAGGAGATTATCAGCCCCAGCATTTT. Its translation is CAWSVLEGDYQPQHF.

The J gene is TRBJ2-5, the V gene TRBV4-2; TRBD2 is a possible D gene (6 bases). CDR1 is LGHNA, CDR2 YNFKEQ, per germline. The germline V and J ends were trimmed by 3 bases and 5 bases, with 16 bases remaining between them. The CDR3 runs 15 residues. Here the CDR3 reads CASSQENQGGETQYF. CDR3 nucleotides: TGTGCCAGCAGCCAGGAAAACCAGGGAGGCGAGACCCAGTACTTC.

J is TRBJ2-1 and V is TRBV5-3, with TRBD2 identical over 7 bases. TRBV5-3 is sorted into the ORF group, with uncertain function. CDR3 size: 14 residues. With 4 bases clipped from V and 7 bases from J, the junction kept 8 bases outside the gene matches. The CDR3 nucleotides read TGTGCCAGAAGCCCAACGCGGGGGTCAAATGAGCAGTTCTTC. Encoded protein: CARSPTRGSNEQFF.

The chain links TRBV10-2 to TRBJ2-2; TRBD2 matches at 7 bases. The CDR3 is 14 residues long. Germline CDR1 reads WSHSY; CDR2 reads SAAADI. The trim removed 9 bases at V and 0 bases at J, leaving 4 bases unmatched. Written as DNA, the CDR3 is TGCGCCAGTGGGGAGGGTGCGAACACCGGGGAGCTGTTTTTT. This sequence encodes CASGEGANTGELFF.

The CDR3 DNA follows: TGTGCCAGCAGTCGAGGAGCGAGTAGCAATCAGCCCCAGCATTTT. Protein product: CASSRGASSNQPQHF. This chain joins TRBV7-6 and TRBJ1-5; D gene ambiguous. V was shortened by 6 bases and J by 0 bases, with 12 bases between the two germline ends. Per the germline V gene, CDR1 is SGHVS and CDR2 is FNYEAQ. The CDR3 extends over 15 amino acids. The whole variable domain, remainder taken from reference TRBV7-6 and TRBJ1-5, is GAGVSQSPRYKVTKRGQDVALRCDPISGHVSLYWYRQALGQGPEFLTYFNYEAQQDKSGLPNDRFSAERPEGSISTLTIQRTEQRDSAMYRCASSRGASSNQPQHFGDGTRLSIL.

The rearrangement uses TRBV19 and TRBJ1-2, with 8 bases lining up with TRBD1. CDR3 length equals 18 residues. Germline values: CDR1 LNHDA, CDR2 SQIVND (reference sequence). J was trimmed by 1 base and V by 5 bases; bases with no gene match: 15. In nucleotides, the CDR3 is TGTGCCAGTAGTCCAGGAAACCGGGACAGGTACTATAACTATGGCTACACCTTC. This codes for CASSPGNRDRYYNYGYTF.

V and J are TRBV7-6 and TRBJ2-1, with D perhaps TRBD2 (6 bases). Trimming stripped 1 base from V and 1 base from J, with 11 bases between. CDR3 size: 16 residues. The germline CDR1 and CDR2 sequences are SGHVS and FNYEAQ. The DNA for the CDR3 is TGTGCCAGCAGCTTAGTTTGGGCGGGATCCTACAATGAGCAGTTCTTC. Translation: CASSLVWAGSYNEQFF.

This clone was seen only a few times. The chain combines TRBV9 with TRBJ1-4, with 7 bases identical to TRBD1. The germline V gene encodes CDR1 SGDLS and CDR2 YYNGEE. With V trimmed by 3 bases and J by 8 bases, 13 bases remained unmatched. This CDR3 region has 16 residues. The CDR3 region is CASSATGGGGREKLFF. The CDR3 DNA reads as TGTGCCAGCAGCGCCACAGGAGGGGGCGGCCGGGAAAAACTGTTTTTT.